These 24 T cell receptor beta chains were sequenced from one sample in a study of shared clonotypes between healthy human individuals (TCRdb year 2020). CD8 naive samples were CD45RO-negative cells positively selected for CCR7, giving a CD45RA+CCR7+ population that excluded TemRA cells. The method behind the library was the immunoSEQ multiplex PCR assay. TCRdb's version of the immuneACCESS table is confined to in-frame rearrangements and falls short of the full clone set. An unresolved V gene accounts for under half of the shortfall where checked; the remainder is of unknown origin. The sample table lists a few hundred thousand clones, around 95% of them with a count of one. The ten most abundant clones make up 0.095% to 0.12% of the sample. Input material: naive CD8+ T cells sorted from blood. The sample's cell subset or site label, in plain terms: CD45RA+CCR7+. These TCRs come from a woman in her thirties in good health.

Comments on this clone: This sample also contains other DNA sequences that code for the same CDR3. The chain links TRBV7-9 to TRBJ1-5; 9 positions match TRBD1. This CDR3 comprises 14 residues. The germline gives CDR1 SEHNR, CDR2 FQNEAQ (reference sequence). V dropped 5 bases and J dropped 4; count of bases not matched to a gene: 3. The CDR3: CASSTGQGNQPQHF. In nucleotides, the CDR3 is TGTGCCAGCAGCACCGGACAGGGGAATCAGCCCCAGCATTTT.

This chain connects TRBV6-1 to TRBJ1-5; D ambiguous. The ends were cut back, 2 bases at V and 3 bases at J, with 14 bases in the middle. This CDR3 spans 16 amino acids. The germline V gene encodes CDR1 MNHNS and CDR2 SASEGT. This chain's CDR3 is CASSEQAWFPNQPQHF. The CDR3 DNA reads as TGTGCCAGCAGTGAACAGGCATGGTTCCCCAATCAGCCCCAGCATTTT.

The chain employs TRBV2 and TRBJ2-3, with TRBD2 matching over 7 bases. From germline, CDR1 is SNHLY and CDR2 FYNNEI. This CDR3 is 15 amino acids long. V shed 5 bases, J shed 7 bases, and the junction held 12 bases outside the gene matches. The DNA for the CDR3 is TGTGCCAGCAGTAGCGGGACTACAGTTACACATACGCAGTATTTT. Its translation: CASSSGTTVTHTQYF.

The genes are TRBV28 and TRBJ2-7; D unclear. Trimming took off 5 bases at V and 0 bases at J, with 14 bases between the two ends. The V gene's germline CDR1 is MDHEN and CDR2 SYDVKM. There are 15 residues in the CDR3. The CDR3 loop is CASSLGGTASYEQYF. The CDR3 nucleotides are TGTGCCAGCAGTCTTGGTGGAACTGCCTCCTACGAGCAGTACTTC.

This chain joins TRBV30 and TRBJ2-7, with 10 nucleotides matching TRBD2. The CDR3 spans 17 residues. The V segment lost 5 bases and the J segment 2 bases; nucleotides outside the gene matches: 15. The germline CDR1 and CDR2 sequences are GTSNPN and SVGIG (reference sequence). As DNA, the CDR3 is TGTGCCTGGGGACCGGGGGATAGCGGGAGGTCCCCCTACGAGCAGTACTTC. Its protein product is CAWGPGDSGRSPYEQYF.

The rearrangement joins TRBV27 to TRBJ1-4; D is unclear. Trimming left V 1 base short and J 0 bases short, with 9 bases between. Germline V gene data show CDR1 as MNHEY and CDR2 as SMNVEV (reference sequence). The CDR3 extends over 16 amino acids. The CDR3 spells CASSLFFGATNEKLFF. In nucleotides, the CDR3 is TGTGCCAGCAGTTTATTTTTTGGCGCAACTAATGAAAAACTGTTTTTT.

The count of this clone is one. The chain couples TRBV11-2 to TRBJ1-4; D may be TRBD1 (5 bases). V gave up 3 bases and J gave up 10 bases, with 12 bases separating them. The length of the CDR3 is 13 residues. The germline V gene encodes CDR1 SGHAT and CDR2 FQNNGV. The CDR3 nucleotides read TGTGCCAGCAGCTTGGGGGGGGTCGGAAAACTGTTTTTT. Amino acid sequence: CASSLGGVGKLFF.

This clone was seen just once. The rearrangement joins TRBV6-5 to TRBJ2-5, with 7 nucleotides matching TRBD2. With V trimmed by 4 bases and J by 5 bases, 7 bases remained unmatched. The germline gives CDR1 MNHEY, CDR2 SVGAGI. The CDR3 spans 14 residues. As DNA, the CDR3 is TGTGCCAGCAGTTTAGCGGGCCGCGGGGAGACCCAGTACTTC. Translated, it gives CASSLAGRGETQYF.

The V call is TRBV19, the J call TRBJ2-7, with D possibly TRBD1 on 6 matching bases. Trimming took 3 bases from V and 2 from J, leaving 14 bases between them. The CDR3 is 15 residues long. From germline, CDR1 is LNHDA and CDR2 SQIVND (reference sequence). CDR3 DNA: TGTGCCAGTAGTATCCTGGGACATCCAGCCTACGAGCAGTACTTC. It specifies CASSILGHPAYEQYF. Using reference TRBV19 and TRBJ2-7 for the parts outside the CDR3, the full variable domain is DGGITQSPKYLFRKEGQNVTLSCEQNLNHDAMYWYRQDPGQGLRLIYYSQIVNDFQKGDIAEGYSVSREKKESFPLTVTSAQKNPTAFYLCASSILGHPAYEQYFGPGTRLTVT.

The chain joins TRBV11-1 to TRBJ2-7; 7 nucleotides agree with TRBD1. CDR3 length equals 14 residues. CDR1 is SGHAT and CDR2 is FQDESV in the germline V gene (reference sequence). Germline trimming cut 5 bases from V and 0 bases from J; bases unmatched to any gene: 4. CDR3 protein: CASSQTGSSYEQYF. The DNA of the CDR3 is TGTGCCAGCAGCCAGACAGGGAGCTCCTACGAGCAGTACTTC.

V usage is TRBV2 and J usage is TRBJ1-1, with D unresolved. The germline gives CDR1 SNHLY, CDR2 FYNNEI. V was shortened by 10 bases and J by 2 bases, with 23 bases between the two germline ends. This CDR3 is 16 amino acids long. The CDR3: CATRGLVGRTNTEAFF. For the CDR3, the DNA is TGTGCCACCCGAGGGCTGGTAGGGCGGACCAACACTGAAGCTTTCTTT.

V and J are TRBV27 and TRBJ1-5; 9 nucleotides match TRBD1. The germline V gene has CDR1 MNHEY and CDR2 SMNVEV (reference sequence). The CDR3 runs to 14 residues. V dropped 7 bases and J dropped 6; count of bases not matched to a gene: 7. CDR3 region: CASNPGQGTQPQHF. CDR3 DNA: TGTGCCAGCAATCCGGGACAGGGTACTCAGCCCCAGCATTTT.

The CDR3 reads CASSQAPSGSLWANVLTF. The CDR3 bases are TGCGCCAGCAGCCAAGCCCCTAGCGGGAGCCTCTGGGCCAACGTCCTGACTTTC. This chain uses TRBV4-1 with TRBJ2-6; 10 positions match TRBD2. Germline lookup yields CDR1 MGHRA and CDR2 YSYEKL. The CDR3 spans 18 residues. V dropped 1 base and J dropped 5; count of bases not matched to a gene: 8.

This chain connects TRBV5-1 to TRBJ1-1; 7 bases line up with TRBD1. The CDR3 sequence is 15 residues long. Germline loops: CDR1 SGHRS, CDR2 YFSETQ. V trimming: 3 bases; J trimming: 1 base; junction bases outside the gene matches: 6. In DNA, the CDR3 is TGCGCCAGCAGCTCTCTGGGACAGCAGAACACTGAAGCTTTCTTT. Translation: CASSSLGQQNTEAFF.

The genes are TRBV5-3 and TRBJ1-2, with D unresolved. TRBV5-3 is sorted into the ORF group, with uncertain function. There are 12 residues in the CDR3. The V end lost 4 bases, the J end lost 8 bases, and 12 bases lay between the germline ends. CDR3 DNA: TGTGCCAGAAGCCCCGGCTCGGGGGGCTACACCTTC. Translating gives CARSPGSGGYTF.

This clone was recorded once. Different DNA sequences within this sample yield the same CDR3. The rearrangement links TRBV28 to TRBJ1-1, with D unclear. The CDR3 is made up of 13 amino acids. Per the germline V gene, CDR1 is MDHEN and CDR2 is SYDVKM. V shed 3 bases and J shed 1 base, with 6 bases lying between them. CDR3 in amino acids: CASSFVRNTEAFF. DNA for the CDR3: TGTGCCAGCAGTTTCGTCAGGAACACTGAAGCTTTCTTT.

The V call is TRBV27, the J call TRBJ2-1; the match to TRBD2 covers 7 bases. CDR1 MNHEY and CDR2 SMNVEV come from the germline V gene (reference sequence). The junction had 15 bases not matched to a gene; V was cut back by 6 bases and J by 10 bases. The CDR3 spans 15 residues. The DNA of the CDR3 is TGTGCCAGCAGAAGCGGGACCCACACAACGGGGGAGCAGTTCTTC. It translates to CASRSGTHTTGEQFF.

J is TRBJ2-5 and V is TRBV11-2; D tentatively fits TRBD1 or TRBD2 (7 bases each). The ends were cut back, 5 bases at V and 4 bases at J, with 20 bases in the middle. Germline CDR1 is SGHAT and CDR2 is FQNNGV. The CDR3 runs 16 residues. In DNA form, the CDR3 reads TGTGCCAGCAGCAAAGCGGGACAGCGGGGCCGAGAGACCCAGTACTTC. The encoded protein is CASSKAGQRGRETQYF.

V usage is TRBV2 and J usage is TRBJ2-7; a possible D gene is TRBD2 (6 bases). The germline CDR1 and CDR2 sequences are SNHLY and FYNNEI. This CDR3 contains 16 residues. The V end lost 3 bases, the J end lost 4 bases, and 19 bases lay between the germline ends. DNA for the CDR3: TGTGCCAGCAGTGAGCCCCTGAAAGCGGGTGGTTACGAGCAGTACTTC. It is translated as CASSEPLKAGGYEQYF.

As for this clone: Other DNA sequences of this sample code for an identical CDR3. The chain joins TRBV5-4 to TRBJ1-3; the D is unclear. The V end was cut by 2 bases, the J end by 0 bases, with 6 bases between. CDR3 length equals 14 residues. Per the germline V gene, CDR1 is SGHNT and CDR2 is YYREEE (reference sequence). As DNA, the CDR3 is TGTGCCAGCAGCTTAGACAACTCTGGAAACACCATATATTTT. The encoded protein is CASSLDNSGNTIYF.

Here the CDR3 DNA reads TGCAGCGCTCGGACTGCGAACACCGGGGAGCTGTTTTTT. Amino acids: CSARTANTGELFF. The V call is TRBV29-1, the J call TRBJ2-2; D may be TRBD2 (5 bases). The V end was cut by 7 bases, the J end by 0 bases, with 9 bases between. The CDR3 is 13 amino acids. Germline CDR1 reads SQVTM; CDR2 reads ANQGSEA.

This chain links TRBV5-4 with TRBJ1-1; possible D gene TRBD1, 5 bases. Germline V gene data show CDR1 as SGHNT and CDR2 as YYREEE (reference sequence). This CDR3 contains 15 residues. V was shortened by 1 base and J by 4 bases, with 14 bases between the two germline ends. The CDR3 DNA reads as TGTGCCAGCAGCTTGTTTGACGCGGGGGGCACTGAAGCTTTCTTT. Its translation is CASSLFDAGGTEAFF.

This rearrangement joins TRBV4-1 to TRBJ2-1, with D perhaps matching TRBD2 (5 bases). Germline CDR1 reads MGHRA; CDR2 reads YSYEKL. The CDR3 extends over 17 amino acids. The V gene lost 0 bases and the J gene lost 10 bases, with 22 bases spanning the gap. The CDR3 nucleotides are TGCGCCAGCAGCCAAGACCGCTGGACTCGGGCTTTGAGGGAGCAGTTCTTC. It specifies CASSQDRWTRALREQFF.

V usage is TRBV28 and J usage is TRBJ1-5; a weak D match, TRBD1 (6 bases). CDR1 and CDR2 (germline): MDHEN, SYDVKM. V shed 7 bases and J shed 0 bases, with 10 bases lying between them. The CDR3 sequence is 14 residues long. This chain's CDR3 is CASIGGNSNQPQHF. The CDR3 DNA reads as TGTGCCAGCATAGGGGGGAATAGCAATCAGCCCCAGCATTTT. Supplemented by reference TRBV28 and TRBJ1-5, the full variable domain reads DVKVTQSSRYLVKRTGEKVFLECVQDMDHENMFWYRQDPGLGLRLIYFSYDVKMKEKGDIPEGYSVSREKKERFSLILESASTNQTSMYLCASIGGNSNQPQHFGDGTRLSIL.